A single sample gave rise to the 24 T cell receptor beta chains below, sequenced in a study of blood T cells in healthy people across ages. For the second PCR, which ran for 7 to 11 cycles, a sample-barcoded 5' primer and a J-beta primer mix were used. MiXCR, run by TCRdb on the 5' RACE reads, gives a single entry per CDR3 protein. The sample shows under 800,000 distinct CDR3 sequences, under 25% of them seen only once. The sample comprised blood. These receptors all stem from a man between 65 and 85 years old in good health.

This clonotype has just a few counts. Here the CDR3 reads CASSQLASKGTQYF. CDR3 DNA sequence: TGTGCCAGCAGTCAGTTGGCTAGCAAGGGGACCCAGTACTTC. V is TRBV12-3 or TRBV12-4 and J is TRBJ2-5; D is perhaps TRBD2 (5 bases). This CDR3 spans 14 amino acids. Trimming took off 5 bases at V and 7 bases at J, with 17 bases between the two ends.

This clonotype was picked up a small number of times. This chain uses TRBV5-1 with TRBJ1-2; a possible D gene is TRBD1 (5 bases). Germline assignment: CDR1 SGHRS and CDR2 YFSETQ. V was trimmed by 4 bases and J by 1 base, leaving 17 bases between them. The CDR3 is 16 amino acids. The CDR3 reads CASSPQGGGVNYGYTF. The CDR3 nucleotides are TGCGCCAGCAGCCCCCAAGGCGGGGGAGTTAACTATGGCTACACCTTC.

This clonotype has at least ten counts. The rearrangement joins TRBV3-1 to TRBJ1-4; D might be TRBD1 (5 bases). V was shortened by 3 bases and J by 4 bases, with 12 bases between the two germline ends. The CDR3 sequence is 15 residues long. The germline V gene has CDR1 LGHDT and CDR2 YNNKEL (reference sequence). The CDR3 sequence: CASSHADRVNEKLFF. CDR3 nucleotides: TGTGCCAGCAGCCATGCCGACAGAGTTAATGAAAAACTGTTTTTT.

This clonotype was counted between two and nine times. The V call is TRBV7-2, the J call TRBJ2-1; 10 bases fit TRBD2. Germline values: CDR1 SGHTA, CDR2 FQGNSA. This CDR3 spans 15 amino acids. The ends lost 4 bases at V and 12 bases at J; junction bases unmatched: 12. The CDR3 coding sequence is TGTGCCAGCAGCTCGGAGGGGCTAGCGGGAGACGTGCAGTTCTTC. It specifies CASSSEGLAGDVQFF.

This clonotype was seen ten or more times. The V gene is TRBV4-3, the J gene TRBJ2-5; D assignment may be TRBD1 or TRBD2 (5 bases each). Trimming stripped 0 bases from V and 7 bases from J, with 9 bases between. The CDR3 has 13 residues. Germline V gene lookup returns CDR1 LGHNA and CDR2 YSLEER. The CDR3 protein is CASSQETGATQYF. DNA for the CDR3: TGCGCCAGCAGCCAAGAGACCGGGGCGACCCAGTACTTC.

This chain uses TRBV9 with TRBJ2-2; 8 bases align to TRBD2. Germline CDR1 is SGDLS and CDR2 is YYNGEE. J gave up 4 bases and V 0 bases, and 5 bases lay outside the gene matches. There are 16 residues in the CDR3. The DNA of the CDR3 is TGTGCCAGCAGCGTAGGGGCGGGAGGAGTCACCGGGGAGCTGTTTTTT. Amino acids: CASSVGAGGVTGELFF.

This clonotype came up once. Germline is not matched at one junction end, which may reflect a read error. The chain recombines TRBV5-1 with TRBJ2-7; 10 nucleotides align to TRBD2. Germline V gene data show CDR1 as SGHRS and CDR2 as YFSETQ. CDR3 length equals 14 residues. The CDR3 region is CARSRTSGTYEQYF. Here the CDR3 DNA reads TGCGCCCGCAGCAGGACTAGCGGAACTTACGAGCAGTACTTC.

This clonotype was picked up many times. The chain is built from TRBV14 and TRBJ1-1; no definite D call. Trimming pared 1 base from V and 12 bases from J, leaving 12 bases between. Germline V lookup: CDR1 SGHDN, CDR2 FVKESK. This CDR3 comprises 12 residues. CDR3 protein: CASSQAPPRTFF. The CDR3 nucleotides read TGTGCCAGCAGCCAAGCCCCCCCTAGGACTTTCTTT.

The rearrangement joins TRBV6-6 to TRBJ2-3, with 7 bases that match TRBD2. Germline-derived CDR1 and CDR2 are MNHNY and SVGAGI (reference sequence). The CDR3 is 14 amino acids. V gave up 7 bases and J gave up 0 bases; unmatched junction bases: 4. DNA for the CDR3: TGTGCCAGCACCGATAGCGGGAGCACAGATACGCAGTATTTT. Its translation is CASTDSGSTDTQYF.

Note on this clonotype: One base away lies a much larger clone, so this may be a sequencing read error. V usage is TRBV12-3 or TRBV12-4 and J usage is TRBJ2-3; D gene unclear. This CDR3 contains 12 residues. The CDR3 loop reads CASSLEGYTEYF. CDR3 nucleotide sequence: TGTGCCAGCAGTTTGGAAGGGTATACGGAGTATTTT.

The chain carries TRBV25-1 and TRBJ2-5; TRBD1 is a possible D gene (6 bases). V was clipped by 1 base and J by 3 bases, with 9 bases between them. CDR1 is MGHDK, CDR2 SYGVNS, per germline. CDR3 length equals 14 residues. CDR3 residues: CASSEWAGEETQYF. CDR3 coding DNA: TGTGCCAGCAGTGAATGGGCAGGGGAAGAGACCCAGTACTTC.

This rearrangement joins TRBV6-6 to TRBJ2-4, with TRBD2 matching 7 bases. The germline CDR1 and CDR2 sequences are MNHNY and SVGAGI (reference sequence). Unmatched junction bases numbered 7, after V lost 0 bases and J lost 8 bases. The CDR3 extends over 15 amino acids. The CDR3 spells CASSYSMSGLDIQYF. The CDR3, as DNA: TGTGCCAGCAGTTACTCGATGTCTGGACTAGACATTCAGTACTTC.

The chain carries TRBV6-5 and TRBJ2-2; D is perhaps TRBD2 (5 bases). This CDR3 region has 14 residues. Germline CDR1 MNHEY, CDR2 SVGAGI. V lost 9 bases to trimming and J lost 2 bases, with 13 bases between them. The CDR3 DNA reads TGTGCCAGTAAAGAGCGGCCCAACACCGGGGAGCTGTTTTTT. Encoded protein: CASKERPNTGELFF.

The rearrangement links TRBV20-1 to TRBJ2-5, with D unclear. Trimming pared 6 bases from V and 5 bases from J, leaving 16 bases between. Germline loops: CDR1 DFQATT, CDR2 SNEGSKA (reference sequence). The CDR3 contains 13 residues. In nucleotides, the CDR3 is TGCAGTGCCCACCCTGTCGGTTGGGAGACCCAGTACTTC. Translating gives CSAHPVGWETQYF.

V usage is TRBV5-1 and J usage is TRBJ1-2; TRBD1 matches at 7 bases. The CDR3 runs to 15 residues. V gave up 2 bases and J gave up 8 bases; unmatched junction bases: 12. The germline V gene has CDR1 SGHRS and CDR2 YFSETQ. CDR3: CASSLGTVPLGGYTF. In nucleotides, the CDR3 is TGCGCCAGCAGCTTAGGGACAGTTCCATTAGGGGGCTACACCTTC.

This clonotype has more than one count but fewer than ten. The rearrangement joins TRBV20-1 to TRBJ2-1, with TRBD2 matching 10 bases. CDR1 is DFQATT and CDR2 is SNEGSKA in the germline V gene (reference sequence). The CDR3 is made up of 13 amino acids. V lost 1 base to trimming and J lost 10 bases; unmatched junction nucleotides: 4. CDR3: CSARASGSWEQFF. The CDR3, as DNA: TGCAGTGCTAGAGCTAGCGGGAGTTGGGAGCAGTTCTTC.

The chain employs TRBV6-6 and TRBJ1-2; D remains ambiguous. The CDR3 is made up of 12 amino acids. Germline lookup yields CDR1 MNHNY and CDR2 SVGAGI (reference sequence). V lost 2 bases to trimming and J lost 10 bases, with 11 bases between them. CDR3 residues: CASSYGRQNYTF. The CDR3 DNA follows: TGTGCCAGCAGTTACGGGAGACAAAACTACACCTTC.

The chain is built from TRBV25-1 and TRBJ2-7; D is undetermined. V gave up 3 bases and J gave up 3 bases, with 3 bases separating them. Germline CDR1 reads MGHDK; CDR2 reads SYGVNS. The CDR3 sequence is 11 residues long. The CDR3 spells CASSDHYEQYF. CDR3 DNA: TGTGCCAGCAGTGACCACTACGAGCAGTACTTC.

This chain uses TRBV7-9 with TRBJ2-5, with 7 bases aligning to TRBD1. The CDR3 runs 14 residues. The junction had 3 bases not matched to a gene; V was cut back by 2 bases and J by 3 bases. In germline, CDR1 is SEHNR, CDR2 FQNEAQ (reference sequence). DNA of the CDR3: TGTGCCAGCAGCTTATCTACAGGGGAAGAGACCCAGTACTTC. Encoded protein: CASSLSTGEETQYF.

V gene TRBV20-1 combines with J gene TRBJ2-1; D is perhaps TRBD1 (6 bases). Looked up from germline, CDR1 is DFQATT and CDR2 is SNEGSKA (reference sequence). Trimming left V 5 bases short and J 6 bases short, with 17 bases between. The CDR3 loop spans 14 amino acids. For the CDR3, the DNA is TGCAGTGCTGGTACAGGGTTCGTAGGCAATGAGCAGTTCTTC. It yields the protein CSAGTGFVGNEQFF.

The chain links TRBV21-1 to TRBJ2-5; TRBD2, as called in the table, went unchecked against the DNA. The tail of the sequence fits TRBJ2-7 better, so the J call may be wrong. TRBV21-1 is described as a pseudogene. This CDR3 has 13 amino acids. This CDR3 is CASRGLGAYEQYF. Here the CDR3 DNA reads TGTGCCAGCAGGGGACTAGGCGCCTACGAGCAGTACTTC.

This clonotype was detected only a few times. This chain links TRBV6-1 with TRBJ2-6; D remains unclear. The CDR3 runs to 16 residues. Germline CDR1 is MNHNS and CDR2 is SASEGT. V lost 6 bases and J lost 0, with 12 bases in between. CDR3 amino acids: CASSILPSSGANVLTF. The CDR3 DNA sequence: TGTGCCAGCAGCATTTTACCCAGCTCTGGGGCCAACGTCCTGACTTTC.

This clonotype was recorded at least ten times. The chain employs TRBV27 and TRBJ2-1; TRBD2 agrees at 7 bases. V lost 6 bases, J lost 4 bases, and 6 bases stayed unmatched. Germline V CDR1 and CDR2: MNHEY, SMNVEV (reference sequence). The CDR3 is 14 amino acids. CDR3 sequence reads: CASRQRGTYNEQFF. DNA of the CDR3: TGTGCCAGCAGACAGCGGGGTACGTACAATGAGCAGTTCTTC.

This chain links TRBV6-1 with TRBJ1-1; D might be TRBD1 (6 bases). Germline CDR1 reads MNHNS; CDR2 reads SASEGT. The CDR3 has 13 amino acids. V was trimmed by 6 bases and J by 1 base, leaving 9 bases between them. The CDR3 DNA sequence: TGTGCCAGCAGCGGACAGAGGAACACTGAAGCTTTCTTT. Translated, it gives CASSGQRNTEAFF.